This T cell receptor (beta chain) comes out of a study of beta chain features in type 1 diabetes. For the study at large: Healthy donors and patients had similar age, gender and cell yields. Study-wide results and limits: Among all four CD4+ subsets, Type 1 diabetes patients had TCRB CDR3s that were moderately but significantly shorter.

This clone was seen more than once but under ten times. Its target is not known. Germline assignment: CDR1 SGHTA and CDR2 FQGTGA. The CDR3 is 14 residues long. V lost 5 bases to trimming and J lost 3 bases, with 10 bases between them. Sequenced material consisted of expressed TCRB transcripts (all of the isolated RNA was reverse transcribed). This table comes from immunoSEQ multiplex PCR, and its TCRdb copy is limited to in-frame clones, with some not included. This table has about 320,000 clones, less than 15% appearing once. Populations isolated by sorting all had purity greater than 95%. The sequenced material came from central memory CD4+ T cells from blood. The TCR sequence derives from a man aged 25-40 years in good health. The gene calls are TRBV7-3 and TRBJ2-2; D unclear. CDR3 in DNA: TGTGCCAGCAGCCCGAGTTCTGACACCGGGGAGCTGTTTTTT. The encoded protein is CASSPSSDTGELFF.